Each of the 17 T cell receptor beta chains below was sequenced from the same sample in a study of shared clonotypes between healthy human individuals. Produced via immunoSEQ multiplex PCR; TCRdb's table is partial and in-frame only. The sample has 2 million to 2.5 million clones; roughly 93% are singletons. The sequencing input was naive CD4+ T cells from PBMCs. Subset here: CD45RA+ positively selected. All receptors derive from a young man in good health. Some clones in this sample may be carry-over from other donors' samples.

The rearrangement uses TRBV6-5 and TRBJ2-5; D is unresolved. Germline CDR1 is MNHEY and CDR2 is SVGAGI. The V gene lost 7 bases and the J gene lost 5 bases, with 14 bases spanning the gap. The CDR3 is 13 residues long. Here the CDR3 DNA reads TGTGCCAGCAATAAAGAAGGGTCGGAGACCCAGTACTTC. Amino acid sequence: CASNKEGSETQYF.

Remarks on this clone: This could be a read error, since a much larger clone is one nucleotide away. The sample carries other DNA sequences with the same CDR3. The rearrangement joins TRBV5-1 to TRBJ1-1; D is ambiguous. The CDR3 extends over 13 amino acids. V was clipped by 0 bases and J by 1 base, with 4 bases between them. The germline CDR1 and CDR2 sequences are SGHRS and YFSETQ. CDR3 protein: CASSLARNTEAFF. CDR3 coding DNA: TGCGCCAGCAGCTTGGCGCGGAACACTGAAGCTTTCTTT.

The chain combines TRBV15 with TRBJ2-6, with 7 bases fitting TRBD1. The CDR3 totals 16 residues. J gave up 8 bases and V 1 base, and 8 bases lay outside the gene matches. Germline CDR1 reads LNHNV; CDR2 reads YYDKDF (reference sequence). The CDR3 spells CATSRGDRVASNVLTF. Here the CDR3 DNA reads TGTGCCACCAGCAGAGGAGACAGGGTGGCCTCCAACGTCCTGACTTTC.

The chain combines TRBV10-3 with TRBJ2-7, with TRBD1 matching over 8 bases. With V trimmed by 6 bases and J by 3 bases, 4 bases remained unmatched. The germline V gene encodes CDR1 ENHRY and CDR2 SYGVKD. CDR3 length: 13 residues. The CDR3 sequence: CAISLGQGYEQYF. CDR3 nucleotide sequence: TGTGCCATCAGCCTAGGACAGGGCTACGAGCAGTACTTC.

The chain's CDR3 is CASSARQGADTEAFF. The CDR3 DNA is TGTGCCAGCAGCGCAAGACAGGGGGCGGACACTGAAGCTTTCTTT. The V call is TRBV9, the J call TRBJ1-1, with 10 bases aligning to TRBD1. There are 15 residues in the CDR3. J lost 3 bases, V lost 3 bases, and 5 bases had no gene match. Per the germline V gene, CDR1 is SGDLS and CDR2 is YYNGEE.

CDR3 sequence reads: CASSPEGQVLTF. The CDR3 DNA is TGTGCCAGCTCACCAGAGGGCCAGGTCCTGACTTTC. V and J are TRBV18 and TRBJ2-6; tentative D call: TRBD2 (5 bases). The CDR3 has 12 residues. V was shortened by 2 bases and J by 13 bases, with 9 bases between the two germline ends. Germline V CDR1 and CDR2: KGHSH, LQKENI. The whole variable domain, filled in from reference TRBV18 and TRBJ2-6, reads NAGVMQNPRHLVRRRGQEARLRCSPMKGHSHVYWYRQLPEEGLKFMVYLQKENIIDESGMPKERFSAEFPKEGPSILRIQQVVRGDSAAYFCASSPEGQVLTFGAGSRLTVL.

The V call is TRBV7-8, the J call TRBJ1-1, with 8 bases matching TRBD1. V gave up 4 bases and J gave up 5 bases; unmatched junction bases: 12. The CDR3 is 16 amino acids. In germline, CDR1 is SGHVS, CDR2 FQNEAQ. Here the CDR3 DNA reads TGTGCCAGCAGCTCCACCTTCACGACAGGGGTGACTGAAGCTTTCTTT. Its protein is CASSSTFTTGVTEAFF. The whole variable domain, filled in from reference TRBV7-8 and TRBJ1-1, reads GAGVSQSPRYKVAKRGQDVALRCDPISGHVSLFWYQQALGQGPEFLTYFQNEAQLDKSGLPSDRFFAERPEGSVSTLKIQRTQQEDSAVYLCASSSTFTTGVTEAFFGQGTRLTVV.

The chain recombines TRBV10-1 with TRBJ2-3; the match to TRBD2 covers 8 bases. The CDR3 is 15 residues long. CDR1 WNHNN and CDR2 SYGVQD come from the germline V gene (reference sequence). Trimming at V came to 4 bases and at J to 4 bases, leaving 7 bases not matched to a gene. The CDR3 nucleotides are TGCGCCAGCAGTGGGAGCGGGAGAGGTGCAGATACGCAGTATTTT. Its protein product is CASSGSGRGADTQYF.

Written as DNA, the CDR3 is TGTGCCAGCTCACCAGAGGCTAGCGGGAGTGGGCAGTTCTTC. The encoded protein is CASSPEASGSGQFF. This chain links TRBV18 with TRBJ2-1; 10 bases align to TRBD2. Germline trimming cut 2 bases from V and 12 bases from J; bases unmatched to any gene: 7. The germline gives CDR1 KGHSH, CDR2 LQKENI. The length of the CDR3 is 14 residues.

This clone was observed a single time. The V gene is TRBV11-2, the J gene TRBJ2-1; possibly TRBD1 or TRBD2 for D (5 bases each). The V end was cut by 1 base, the J end by 5 bases, with 15 bases between. CDR1 is SGHAT, CDR2 FQNNGV, per germline. The CDR3 is 16 amino acids. The CDR3 reads CASSLGGTYTNNEQFF. In DNA, the CDR3 is TGTGCCAGCAGCTTAGGGGGGACCTACACAAACAATGAGCAGTTCTTC.

The chain is built from TRBV14 and TRBJ2-7; TRBD1 aligns across 7 bases. Trimming took 4 bases from V and 1 from J; bases not matched to a gene: 4. The CDR3 is 14 residues long. The germline V gene has CDR1 SGHDN and CDR2 FVKESK. In DNA, the CDR3 is TGTGCCAGCAGCCCAACGGGACAGTCCTACGAGCAGTACTTC. Its protein product is CASSPTGQSYEQYF.

This clone was recorded once. The chain has TRBV5-4 and TRBJ2-2; 13 bases are shared with TRBD2. The J segment lost 6 bases and the V segment lost 0 bases, leaving 2 bases of the junction unmatched. The germline gives CDR1 SGHNT, CDR2 YYREEE (reference sequence). This CDR3 is built from 16 residues. In nucleotides, the CDR3 is TGTGCCAGCAGCTTGGAGACTAGCGGGAGGTCCGGGGAGCTGTTTTTT. Its translation is CASSLETSGRSGELFF. The full variable domain, in which reference TRBV5-4 and TRBJ2-2 provide the parts outside the CDR3, is ETGVTQSPTHLIKTRGQQVTLRCSSQSGHNTVSWYQQALGQGPQFIFQYYREEENGRGNFPPRFSGLQFPNYSSELNVNALELDDSALYLCASSLETSGRSGELFFGEGSRLTVL.

J is TRBJ2-3 and V is TRBV6-5, with a weak D call TRBD1 (6 bases). The CDR3 length is 15 residues. V was pared by 4 bases and J by 0 bases, with 11 bases between. Germline CDR1 is MNHEY and CDR2 is SVGAGI. Here the CDR3 reads CASSSRTASTDTQYF. Here the CDR3 DNA reads TGTGCCAGCAGTTCACGGACAGCTAGCACAGATACGCAGTATTTT.

Regarding this clone: In the same sample, other DNA sequences code for this CDR3. The chain links TRBV6-5 to TRBJ2-1; 13 positions match TRBD2. The germline V gene encodes CDR1 MNHEY and CDR2 SVGAGI. This CDR3 region has 15 residues. V trimming: 4 bases; J trimming: 7 bases; junction bases outside the gene matches: 4. CDR3 DNA: TGTGCCAGCAGTTCCGGACTAGCGGGAGTGAATGAGCAGTTCTTC. This translates into CASSSGLAGVNEQFF.

The chain joins TRBV28 to TRBJ2-7, with 9 bases matching TRBD2. CDR1 MDHEN and CDR2 SYDVKM come from the germline V gene. There are 14 residues in the CDR3. V lost 6 bases to trimming and J lost 6 bases; unmatched junction nucleotides: 9. CDR3 DNA sequence: TGTGCCAGCAGCCCGGATGGGACTAGCTCCGAGCAGTACTTC. As protein: CASSPDGTSSEQYF. Together with reference TRBV28 and TRBJ2-7, the CDR3 gives the full variable domain: DVKVTQSSRYLVKRTGEKVFLECVQDMDHENMFWYRQDPGLGLRLIYFSYDVKMKEKGDIPEGYSVSREKKERFSLILESASTNQTSMYLCASSPDGTSSEQYFGPGTRLTVT.

The V gene is TRBV9, the J gene TRBJ2-7, with TRBD1 as a possible D gene (6 bases). Per the germline V gene, CDR1 is SGDLS and CDR2 is YYNGEE. The CDR3 is 15 residues long. The V and J ends lost 0 bases and 0 bases respectively, with 10 bases between them. The CDR3 loop is CASSVATGHSYEQYF. The CDR3, as DNA: TGTGCCAGCAGCGTAGCAACGGGACACTCCTACGAGCAGTACTTC.

The genes are TRBV7-2 and TRBJ2-7, with 11 positions matching TRBD1. J was trimmed by 4 bases and V by 5 bases; bases with no gene match: 7. CDR1 and CDR2 from the germline V gene are SGHTA and FQGNSA. The CDR3 consists of 15 residues. The DNA of the CDR3 is TGTGCCAGCAGCCGCACAGGACAGGGGGCTTACGAGCAGTACTTC. This gives the protein CASSRTGQGAYEQYF.